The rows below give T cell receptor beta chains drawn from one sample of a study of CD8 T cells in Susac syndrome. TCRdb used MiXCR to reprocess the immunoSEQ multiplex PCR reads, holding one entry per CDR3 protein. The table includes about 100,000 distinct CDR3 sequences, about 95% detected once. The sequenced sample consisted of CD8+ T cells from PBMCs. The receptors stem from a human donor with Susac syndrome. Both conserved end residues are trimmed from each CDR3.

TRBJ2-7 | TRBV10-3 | ATQLKGRASSYEQY
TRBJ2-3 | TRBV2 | ATQGTPYSSTDTQY
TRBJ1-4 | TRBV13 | ASSLRTENEKLF
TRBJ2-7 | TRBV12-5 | ASGWDEQY
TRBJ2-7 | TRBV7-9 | ASSYTGLLGEQY
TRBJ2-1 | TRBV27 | ASSHQGSDEQF
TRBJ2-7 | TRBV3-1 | ASSQSYRTFTGSHEQY
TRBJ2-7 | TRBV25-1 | ASSEYGGNSYEQY
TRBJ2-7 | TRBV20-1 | SARENDGEQY
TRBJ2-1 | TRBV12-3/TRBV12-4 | ASSTHRAYNEQF
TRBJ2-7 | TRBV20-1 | SVAGTGLDEQY
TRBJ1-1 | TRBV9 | ASRRGPGVNTEAF
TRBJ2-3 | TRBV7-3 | ASSLRVRDTQY
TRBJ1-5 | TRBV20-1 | SAQRAGRNQPQH
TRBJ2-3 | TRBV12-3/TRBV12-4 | ASRDTAIGGTDTQY
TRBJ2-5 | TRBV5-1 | ASSLGSSQETQY
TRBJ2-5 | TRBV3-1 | ASSPTSGPQETQY
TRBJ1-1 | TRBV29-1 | SVCPTREDTEAF
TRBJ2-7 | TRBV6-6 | ASSYSESYEQY
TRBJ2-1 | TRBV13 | ASSLVTGQF
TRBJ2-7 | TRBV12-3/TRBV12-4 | ASSQRGTGTSYEQY
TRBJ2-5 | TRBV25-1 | ASSTRAIQETQY
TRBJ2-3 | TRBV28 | ASSSRSPPGDTQY
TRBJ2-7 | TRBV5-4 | ASSLGAGNYEQY
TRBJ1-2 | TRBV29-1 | SGGTTDYGYT
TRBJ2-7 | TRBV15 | ATSTGLASAHEQY
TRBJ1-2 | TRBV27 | ASSLETNYGYT
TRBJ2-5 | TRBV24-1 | ATSGIPRETQY
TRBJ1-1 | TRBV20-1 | SARVGTEAF
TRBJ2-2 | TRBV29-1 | SVEAVAGELF
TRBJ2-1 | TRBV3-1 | ASSPLRGAYNEQF